This T cell receptor beta chain was retrieved from a study of T cells in Graves' hyperthyroidism and ophthalmopathy. Findings and caveats of the study: Prediction of ophthalmopathy progression came a median about 6 months pre-onset. Separating ophthalmopathy from stable hyperthyroidism was achieved by a 13 V-J model. Blood also contained most expanded thyroid clonotypes above 0.001.

TCR beta CDR3 regions were amplified from RNA transcripts. The HTBI set primed first-round TCR CDR3 RT-PCR. MiXCR, applied by TCRdb to the multiplex PCR reads, yields one record per CDR3 protein. The table records 450,000 to 700,000 distinct CDR3 sequences, around 42% of them present only once. Turning to this clonotype: Antigen: not known.

Thyroid ultrasound, orbital computed tomography, clinical symptoms, and serum thyroxine and TRAb underpinned diagnoses. CDR1 and CDR2 (germline): WSHSY, SAAADI. The CDR3 runs to 14 residues. J was trimmed by 5 bases and V by 8 bases; bases with no gene match: 9. The clonotype was recovered from an adult woman with Graves' disease, either hyperthyroidism or ophthalmopathy (not recorded which). The sequencing sample was made of peripheral blood or thyroid tissue (not recorded which). V usage is TRBV10-2 and J usage is TRBJ1-5; TRBD1 matches 7 bases. In DNA, the CDR3 is TGCGCCAGCTGGGACAGAACCTTAGATCAGCCCCAGCATTTT. The encoded protein is CASWDRTLDQPQHF.